Following are 20 T cell receptor beta chains from one sample sequenced in a study of T cells after yellow fever vaccination. One entry per CDR3 protein results from TCRdb running MiXCR on the 5' RACE reads. This table has around 320,000 distinct CDR3 sequences, around 11% appearing once. The source material was CD4+ T cells sorted from PBMCs, sampled 45 days after the yellow fever booster vaccination. The receptors were sampled from a man aged 18 to 35 who received the YFV17D yellow fever vaccine.

This chain uses TRBV29-1 with TRBJ2-5; 13 bases agree with TRBD2. CDR3 length equals 16 residues. Germline loops: CDR1 SQVTM, CDR2 ANQGSEA. J was trimmed by 1 base and V by 1 base; bases with no gene match: 3. The CDR3, as DNA: TGCAGCGTTGAAGTCGGACTAGCGGGGGTCCAAGAGACCCAGTACTTC. It codes for CSVEVGLAGVQETQYF.

This clonotype turned up a few times. The CDR3 reads CASSLVQAASYNEQFF. The CDR3 coding sequence is TGCGCCAGCAGCTTAGTACAGGCCGCCAGCTACAATGAGCAGTTCTTC. This chain uses TRBV5-1 with TRBJ2-1; a weak D match, TRBD1 (5 bases). Between the trimmed V and J ends, which lost 2 bases and 3 bases, there was a span of 15 bases. This CDR3 spans 16 amino acids. Germline CDR1 is SGHRS and CDR2 is YFSETQ.

This clonotype has only a few counts. V gene TRBV5-1 combines with J gene TRBJ2-7; TRBD2 is a possible D gene (5 bases). Germline assignment: CDR1 SGHRS and CDR2 YFSETQ. This CDR3 region has 15 residues. Trimming removed 4 bases at V and 9 bases at J, with 23 bases between. This chain's CDR3 is CASSVEAISSRGQYF. The CDR3 nucleotides read TGCGCCAGCAGCGTGGAGGCTATTTCTTCCCGCGGGCAGTACTTC.

This clonotype was seen repeatedly, ten times or more. V and J are TRBV12-3 or TRBV12-4 and TRBJ2-5; 10 bases are a match to TRBD2. Germline trimming cut 3 bases from V and 4 bases from J; bases unmatched to any gene: 11. The CDR3 sequence is 17 residues long. In nucleotides, the CDR3 is TGTGCCAGCAGTTTCGGTAGCGGGGGGTCCACCGGAGAGACCCAGTACTTC. This gives the protein CASSFGSGGSTGETQYF.

The chain uses TRBV9 and TRBJ1-1, with D perhaps TRBD1 (5 bases). V was trimmed by 5 bases and J by 4 bases, leaving 21 bases between them. Germline values: CDR1 SGDLS, CDR2 YYNGEE. The CDR3 contains 16 residues. The CDR3 DNA is TGTGCCAGCAGGAGATTGGCAGGGTTTTCGGTCACTGAAGCTTTCTTT. Protein product: CASRRLAGFSVTEAFF.

This clonotype has a count of ten or more. This chain joins TRBV7-3 and TRBJ1-2; 12 bases match TRBD1. Germline V lookup: CDR1 SGHTA, CDR2 FQGTGA. This CDR3 is 13 amino acids long. The trim removed 5 bases at V and 8 bases at J, leaving 3 bases unmatched. This CDR3 reads CASSTGTGGGYTF. DNA for the CDR3: TGTGCCAGCAGCACCGGGACAGGGGGCGGCTACACCTTC.

This clonotype was observed at least ten times. This chain joins TRBV5-6 and TRBJ2-5, with D unresolved. Near its end, the DNA agrees better with TRBJ2-3, so the J call may be wrong. The CDR3 consists of 13 residues. Germline assignment: CDR1 SGHDT and CDR2 YYEEEE. CDR3 amino acids: CASSLELKETQYF. The CDR3 DNA follows: TGTGCCAGCAGCTTAGAACTTAAAGAAACGCAGTATTTT.

This clonotype was detected a few times. The CDR3 spells CASSSFLAGGLLTYNEQFF. As DNA, the CDR3 is TGTGCCAGCAGCTCATTCCTAGCGGGGGGGTTACTCACCTACAATGAGCAGTTCTTC. This chain links TRBV7-8 with TRBJ2-1; 12 nucleotides match TRBD2. Germline-derived CDR1 and CDR2 are SGHVS and FQNEAQ. The CDR3 has 19 amino acids. V was pared by 4 bases and J by 2 bases, with 12 bases of the junction left unmatched.

This chain joins TRBV27 and TRBJ1-2, with a tentative D call TRBD1 (5 bases). V was cut by 3 bases and J by 7 bases, with 12 bases left in between. The germline V gene has CDR1 MNHEY and CDR2 SMNVEV (reference sequence). The CDR3 extends over 13 amino acids. The CDR3 protein is CASSFKGHSGYTF. The CDR3 DNA sequence: TGTGCCAGCAGTTTTAAGGGGCACTCTGGCTACACCTTC.

The chain carries TRBV18 and TRBJ2-2, with 10 positions matching TRBD1. The CDR3 is 16 residues long. Trimming removed 4 bases from V and 0 bases from J; junction bases left unmatched: 2. Germline CDR1 is KGHSH and CDR2 is LQKENI. The CDR3 region has the DNA TGTGCCAGCTCACGAGGGACAGGGGCGAACACCGGGGAGCTGTTTTTT. Its protein is CASSRGTGANTGELFF.

The V and J genes are TRBV5-1 and TRBJ2-5; possibly TRBD2 for D (5 bases). The germline gives CDR1 SGHRS, CDR2 YFSETQ. This CDR3 is 14 amino acids long. Deletions cut 4 bases from V and 5 bases from J, with 15 bases between. The CDR3 is CASSTGGSEETQYF. The CDR3 DNA reads TGCGCCAGCAGCACCGGTGGTAGCGAGGAGACCCAGTACTTC.

The rearrangement uses TRBV18 and TRBJ2-5, with TRBD1 matching over 7 bases. The V gene's germline CDR1 is KGHSH and CDR2 LQKENI. The CDR3 runs to 14 residues. With 3 bases clipped from V and 5 bases from J, the junction kept 6 bases outside the gene matches. The CDR3 sequence is CASSPTGVMETQYF. The CDR3 DNA is TGTGCCAGCTCACCTACAGGGGTTATGGAGACCCAGTACTTC.

This clonotype was observed many times. Written as DNA, the CDR3 is TGCAGTGCTAGAGATTCGGGAGGGGCCTCCGAGCAGTACGTC. Protein product: CSARDSGGASEQYV. The V and J genes are TRBV20-1 and TRBJ2-7; TRBD2 agrees at 8 bases. The germline gives CDR1 DFQATT, CDR2 SNEGSKA (reference sequence). This CDR3 is built from 14 residues. V was pared by 0 bases and J by 6 bases, with 7 bases of the junction left unmatched.

This clonotype was observed at least ten times. The chain is built from TRBV5-1 and TRBJ2-7; TRBD1 agrees at 8 bases. Germline assignment: CDR1 SGHRS and CDR2 YFSETQ. This CDR3 is built from 15 residues. V lost 0 bases, J lost 2 bases, and 4 bases stayed unmatched. The CDR3 protein is CASSLEQGATYEQYV. The DNA of the CDR3 is TGCGCCAGCAGCTTGGAGCAGGGGGCTACCTACGAGCAGTACGTC.

This clonotype was detected only a few times. The rearrangement joins TRBV5-1 to TRBJ2-1; D unclear. The V and J ends lost 4 bases and 0 bases respectively, with 17 bases between them. The length of the CDR3 is 17 residues. The germline V gene encodes CDR1 SGHRS and CDR2 YFSETQ. The CDR3 DNA follows: TGCGCCAGCAGCCCCGGACCTTACCGGAGCTCCTACAATGAGCAGTTCTTC. Protein: CASSPGPYRSSYNEQFF.

There are a few counts of this clonotype. A much larger clone differs by one base, so this may be a read error. J is TRBJ1-1 and V is TRBV7-6, with D hard to call. The CDR3 sequence is 13 residues long. V lost 5 bases and J 1 base, leaving 8 bases between the germline ends. CDR1 is SGHVS and CDR2 is FNYEAQ in the germline V gene. CDR3 bases: TGTGCCAGCAGCCAACACCAGAACACTGAAGCTTTCTTT. This encodes CASSQHQNTEAFF.

This clonotype has more than one count but fewer than ten. V is TRBV5-1 and J is TRBJ1-6; 9 bases map to TRBD1. The CDR3 loop spans 16 amino acids. Germline loops: CDR1 SGHRS, CDR2 YFSETQ. V was clipped by 2 bases and J by 7 bases; unmatched bases: 7. The chain's CDR3 is CASSLSPGTGNSPLHF. CDR3 nucleotides: TGCGCCAGCAGCTTATCCCCCGGGACAGGGAATTCACCCCTCCACTTT.

The CDR3 region has the DNA TGTGCCAGCAGCTTATTTGCGGGGCCTGGGGAGCTGTTTTTT. This translates into CASSLFAGPGELFF. V usage is TRBV7-9 and J usage is TRBJ2-2, with D possibly matching TRBD2 (6 bases). Germline V gene lookup returns CDR1 SEHNR and CDR2 FQNEAQ (reference sequence). The V and J ends lost 2 bases and 8 bases respectively, with 12 bases between them. The CDR3 is 14 residues long. Combining the CDR3 with reference TRBV7-9 and TRBJ2-2 gives the whole variable domain DTGVSQNPRHKITKRGQNVTFRCDPISEHNRLYWYRQTLGQGPEFLTYFQNEAQLEKSRLLSDRFSAERPKGSFSTLEIQRTEQGDSAMYLCASSLFAGPGELFFGEGSRLTVL.

This clonotype was recorded many times. V gene TRBV2 combines with J gene TRBJ2-1; no firm D call. The V gene lost 4 bases and the J gene lost 7 bases, with 5 bases spanning the gap. Germline loops: CDR1 SNHLY, CDR2 FYNNEI. This CDR3 has 11 amino acids. The CDR3 nucleotides are TGTGCCAGCAGTGGAGCTAATGAGCAGTTCTTC. This encodes CASSGANEQFF.

This clonotype was seen more than once but under ten times. This rearrangement joins TRBV12-5 to TRBJ2-3; no reliable D call. Between the trimmed V and J ends, which lost 0 bases and 0 bases, there was a span of 10 bases. Germline V gives CDR1 LGHNT, CDR2 FRNRAP. This CDR3 is built from 16 residues. The CDR3 loop is CASGLVLETSTDTQYF. In nucleotides, the CDR3 is TGTGCTAGTGGTTTGGTACTCGAAACTAGCACAGATACGCAGTATTTT.